Listed here are 8 T cell receptor beta chains from one sample, sequenced in a study of blood T cells in healthy people across ages. A second 7 to 11 cycle PCR used barcoded and J-beta primers. TCRdb itself ran the 5' RACE reads through MiXCR, one entry per CDR3 protein. The sample shows about 630,000 distinct CDR3 sequences, roughly 21% of them seen only once. Sequenced material: blood. These TCRs come from a man between 65 and 85 years old in good health.

V gene TRBV7-2 combines with J gene TRBJ2-7; maybe TRBD1 (6 bases). V shed 2 bases and J shed 0 bases, with 8 bases lying between them. The CDR3 extends over 14 amino acids. CDR1 and CDR2 (germline): SGHTA, FQGNSA. The CDR3 DNA reads TGTGCCAGCAGCTTAAACAGGGCCTCCTACGAGCAGTACTTC. Protein sequence: CASSLNRASYEQYF.

The CDR3 loop reads CASSVPGVIGNTEAFF. CDR3 DNA sequence: TGTGCCAGCAGCGTCCCCGGGGTTATTGGGAACACTGAAGCTTTCTTT. This chain links TRBV7-2 with TRBJ1-1, with D uncertain. Germline assignment: CDR1 SGHTA and CDR2 FQGNSA. Trimming stripped 5 bases from V and 1 base from J, with 17 bases between. This CDR3 has 16 amino acids.

Worth noting for this clonotype: At one boundary the junction diverges from the germline segment, which might be a read error. V is TRBV5-1 and J is TRBJ2-1; the match to TRBD1 covers 7 bases. The CDR3 runs 14 residues. Per germline, CDR1 SGHRS and CDR2 YFSETQ. This CDR3 is CAGSQQQGSGEQFF. CDR3 DNA sequence: TGCGCCGGCAGCCAACAACAGGGGTCGGGCGAGCAGTTCTTC.

This clonotype was counted a few times. The rearrangement links TRBV6-2 or TRBV6-3 to TRBJ1-1; D is undetermined. The CDR3 consists of 16 residues. Trimming took off 5 bases at V and 0 bases at J, with 16 bases between the two ends. Germline-derived CDR1 and CDR2 are MNHEY and SVGEGT. CDR3: CASSREHGRLNTEAFF. The CDR3 bases are TGTGCCAGCAGTAGAGAACACGGACGGCTGAACACTGAAGCTTTCTTT.

The gene calls are TRBV5-1 and TRBJ2-5; possible D gene TRBD1, 5 bases. The end of the DNA aligns better with TRBJ2-1, so the J call may be wrong. This CDR3 comprises 15 residues. Germline CDR1 SGHRS, CDR2 YFSETQ. Here the CDR3 reads CASSLEAGIHNEQFF. The CDR3 DNA reads TGCGCCAGCAGCTTGGAGGCAGGGATCCACAATGAGCAGTTCTTC.

Of note for this clonotype: A junction end diverges from the germline sequence, so it may reflect a read error. This sequence joins TRBV5-8 and TRBJ1-5, with 11 bases that match TRBD1. Per the germline V gene, CDR1 is SGHTS and CDR2 is YDEGEE. CDR3 size: 15 residues. The CDR3 region has the DNA TGTGCCGGCAGCTCGGGACAGGGGGACAATCAGCCCCAGCATTTT. Translated: CAGSSGQGDNQPQHF.

The chain carries TRBV2 and TRBJ2-7, with 10 bases that match TRBD1. Germline-derived CDR1 and CDR2 are SNHLY and FYNNEI. This CDR3 region has 15 residues. The V segment lost 6 bases and the J segment 4 bases; nucleotides outside the gene matches: 9. The CDR3 DNA follows: TGTGCCAGCAGCAAGGGACAGGGGTTCCGGTACGAGCAGTACTTC. This sequence encodes CASSKGQGFRYEQYF.

This chain links TRBV12-3 or TRBV12-4 with TRBJ1-4; 8 bases line up with TRBD1. The CDR3 consists of 12 residues. J lost 14 bases, V lost 5 bases, and 7 bases had no gene match. The CDR3 DNA reads TGTGCCAGCAGTACAGGGACAGGAGGTCTGTTTTTT. This codes for CASSTGTGGLFF.